Listed below are T cell receptor beta chains from one sample, sequenced in a study of T cell changes during pregnancy in multiple sclerosis. Clones were sequenced by immunoSEQ multiplex PCR, and TCRdb holds only the in-frame ones, with some missing. The top ten hold around 2.1% of the sample, which has approximately 98,000 clones, under 95% seen once. Source: peripheral blood, taken after pregnancy. These receptors were taken from a female donor in good health, enrolled as a control in a pregnancy study. The CDR3 runs from the conserved cysteine through the conserved F or W. D genes are given only for firm matches. Only part of the rows carry a size: once, few, many, or a class if the clone is expanded.

V	D	size	J	DNA	CDR3
TRBV7-9	-	-	TRBJ2-7	TGTGCCAGCAGCCCCATGGAGGGCGGCGTCTACGAGCAGTACTTC	CASSPMEGGVYEQYF
TRBV6-5	TRBD1	-	TRBJ1-4	TGTGCCAGCAGTAAACAGGGGGCTGGAAAACTGTTTTTT	CASSKQGAGKLFF
TRBV27	TRBD2	-	TRBJ2-3	TGTGCCAGCAGTCCCGATGGACTAGAGACAGATACGCAGTATTTT	CASSPDGLETDTQYF
TRBV7-9	TRBD2	-	TRBJ2-5	TGTGCCAGCAGCTTACGGCTAGCGGGGGGGCCTCTGGAGACCCAGTACTTC	CASSLRLAGGPLETQYF
TRBV7-3	TRBD2	-	TRBJ2-1	TGTGCCAGCAGCGTAGGGACTAGCGGGGGGGATGAGCAGTTCTTC	CASSVGTSGGDEQFF
TRBV2	TRBD1	-	TRBJ2-1	TGTGCCAGCACTCCCCGAAGGGGAGGGACAGGGGGTGGAAATGAGCAGTTCTTC	CASTPRRGGTGGGNEQFF
TRBV4-2	-	few	TRBJ1-1	TGTGCCAGCAGCCAAGGGACAAGCAACACTGAAGCTTTCTTT	CASSQGTSNTEAFF
TRBV10-3	TRBD2	-	TRBJ2-5	TGTGCCGCCGGGGGGGGTTTAAAAGAGACCCAGTACTTC	CAAGGGLKETQYF
TRBV19	-	-	TRBJ2-2	TGTGCCAGTCGTGGGGGCCAGGGAGTATCCGGGGAGCTGTTTTTT	CASRGGQGVSGELFF
TRBV6-5	-	-	TRBJ1-1	TGTGCCAGCAGACGAACAGTTAACACTGAAGCTTTCTTT	CASRRTVNTEAFF
TRBV2	-	-	TRBJ1-2	TGTGCCAGCACCCTGGGAGCGGAGAAGTATGGCTACACCTTC	CASTLGAEKYGYTF
TRBV28	TRBD1	-	TRBJ2-7	TGTGCCAGCATTCCACCCCTCGGCTCGGGACAGGGGTTCGAGCAGTACTTC	CASIPPLGSGQGFEQYF
TRBV6-4	TRBD2	-	TRBJ2-1	TGTGCCAGCAGTGTACAACTAGCGGGAGTACGGGATGAGCAGTTCTTC	CASSVQLAGVRDEQFF
TRBV5-1	TRBD2	once	TRBJ2-7	TGCGCCAGTAAACTAGCGGGAACCTACGAGCAGTACTTC	CASKLAGTYEQYF
TRBV21-1	-	-	TRBJ2-7	TGTGCCAGCAGCAGCCAGCAAGAAGGGACACGACAAGTCGAGCAGTACTTC	CASSSQQEGTRQVEQYF
TRBV2	-	-	TRBJ1-2	TGTGCCAGCAGGGACAGCCGGGGCTCTGTGGATGGCTACACCTTC	CASRDSRGSVDGYTF
TRBV7-9	TRBD1	few	TRBJ1-4	TGTGCCAGCACCATGACAGGGAGTGAAAAACTGTTTTTT	CASTMTGSEKLFF
TRBV27	TRBD1	once	TRBJ1-2	TGTGCCAGCAGTCCATACACAGGGGGTACCTATGGCTACACCTTC	CASSPYTGGTYGYTF
TRBV6-6	TRBD1	-	TRBJ2-7	TGTGCCAGCAGACCCGGGACAGGGAGCTCCTACGAGCAGTACTTC	CASRPGTGSSYEQYF
TRBV2	TRBD2	-	TRBJ2-5	TGTGCCAGCAGTGAAGCGGCCGGGACTAGCAACCAAGAGACCCAGTACTTC	CASSEAAGTSNQETQYF
TRBV25-1	TRBD2	once	TRBJ2-3	TGTGCCAGCAGTTCACGGCGGGGGGAGTCTGATACGCAGTATTTT	CASSSRRGESDTQYF
TRBV28	TRBD1	-	TRBJ1-2	TGTGCCAGCAGCCCCGGACAGGGCTCTAACTATGGCTACACCTTC	CASSPGQGSNYGYTF
TRBV11-3	-	-	TRBJ1-1	TGTGCCAGCAGCTTAAGCGGGGACACTGAAGCTTTCTTT	CASSLSGDTEAFF
TRBV9	-	-	TRBJ1-1	TGTGCCAGCAGAAGCGGGGTGAACACTGAAGCTTTCTTT	CASRSGVNTEAFF
TRBV7-9	-	-	TRBJ2-7	TGTGCCAGCAGCCCTCGGAGCGCGACAGATAACGAGCAGTACTTC	CASSPRSATDNEQYF
TRBV5-4	TRBD1	-	TRBJ2-1	TGTGCCAGCAGCCCCGGGACAGAGTACAATGAGCAGTTCTTC	CASSPGTEYNEQFF
TRBV10-1	-	-	TRBJ2-2	TGCGCCACCAGGGGCCTAAACACCGGGGAGCTGTTTTTT	CATRGLNTGELFF